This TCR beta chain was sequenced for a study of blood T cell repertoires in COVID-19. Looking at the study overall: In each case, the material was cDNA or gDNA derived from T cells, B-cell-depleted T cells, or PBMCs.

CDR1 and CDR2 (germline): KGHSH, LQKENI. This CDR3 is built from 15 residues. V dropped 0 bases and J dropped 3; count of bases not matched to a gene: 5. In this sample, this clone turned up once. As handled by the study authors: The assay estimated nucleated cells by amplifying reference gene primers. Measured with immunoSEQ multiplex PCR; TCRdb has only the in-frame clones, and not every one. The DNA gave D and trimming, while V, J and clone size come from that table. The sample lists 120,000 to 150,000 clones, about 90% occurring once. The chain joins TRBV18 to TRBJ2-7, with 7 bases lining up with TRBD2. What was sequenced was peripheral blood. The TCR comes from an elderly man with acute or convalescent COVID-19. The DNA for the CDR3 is TGTGCCAGCTCACCACCGGCGGGAGCAAGCTACGAGCAGTACTTC. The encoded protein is CASSPPAGASYEQYF.